This T cell receptor beta chain was found in a study of control samples from healthy donors and cancer patients. Assay used: immunoSEQ multiplex PCR; TCRdb lists only in-frame clones, some missing. The sample lists some 45,000 clones, 80% to 95% occurring once. The V gene's germline CDR1 is SGHAT and CDR2 FQDESV (reference sequence). V lost 5 bases, J lost 5 bases, and 3 bases stayed unmatched. The CDR3 sequence is 13 residues long. The chain employs TRBV11-1 and TRBJ2-1, with 7 bases aligning to TRBD1. Sample: PBMCs. This receptor was taken from a woman in her thirties or forties with head and neck cancer. The CDR3 loop reads CASSQGTDNEQFF. For the CDR3, the DNA is TGTGCCAGCAGCCAAGGGACAGACAATGAGCAGTTCTTC.